This TCR beta chain was found in a study of control samples from healthy donors and cancer patients. The germline V gene has CDR1 LGHDT and CDR2 YNNKEL (reference sequence). The CDR3 has 17 residues. The junction had 10 bases not matched to a gene; V was cut back by 4 bases and J by 4 bases. Profiled with immunoSEQ multiplex PCR; TCRdb holds only in-frame clones, not every one. The sample contains tens of thousands of clones, 75% to 90% of which appear only once. The chain employs TRBV3-1 (or the pseudogene TRBV3-2) and TRBJ2-5, with 12 bases identical to TRBD1. The sequencing sample was made of PBMCs. This TCR derives from a woman aged 45-60 years with colorectal cancer. CDR3 sequence: CASSLKRGQGAVETQYF. CDR3 coding DNA: TGTGCCAGCAGCCTAAAGAGGGGACAGGGGGCTGTAGAGACCCAGTACTTC.